This TCR beta chain was sequenced during a study of T-cell reconstitution after alpha-beta-depleted transplantation in children. Findings of the study overall: Surviving thymic progenitors and recipient T cells were the source of high TCRbeta diversity at day 60 in some patients.

For TCRbeta, the library was prepared with unique molecular identifiers. Each CDR3 protein gets one entry after TCRdb re-called the PCR reads with MiXCR. The sample contains about 7,900 distinct CDR3 sequences, roughly a sixth of which appear only once. This clonotype qualifies as medium-sized. Its antigen is undetermined. Between the trimmed V and J ends, which lost 4 bases and 0 bases, there was a span of 9 bases. The CDR3 totals 13 residues. From germline, CDR1 is SQVTM and CDR2 ANQGSEA. The sequencing used PBMCs, mostly from graft donor cells, collected 60 days after TCRalphabeta/CD19-depleted stem cell transplant. This clonotype was sampled from a girl under two years old who had a stem cell transplant for combined immunodeficiency, so the T cells may come from the graft donor. The genes are TRBV29-1 and TRBJ1-1, with D perhaps TRBD1 (5 bases). CDR3 amino acids: CSVVRGMNTEAFF. CDR3 in DNA: TGCAGCGTTGTTAGGGGAATGAACACTGAAGCTTTCTTT.